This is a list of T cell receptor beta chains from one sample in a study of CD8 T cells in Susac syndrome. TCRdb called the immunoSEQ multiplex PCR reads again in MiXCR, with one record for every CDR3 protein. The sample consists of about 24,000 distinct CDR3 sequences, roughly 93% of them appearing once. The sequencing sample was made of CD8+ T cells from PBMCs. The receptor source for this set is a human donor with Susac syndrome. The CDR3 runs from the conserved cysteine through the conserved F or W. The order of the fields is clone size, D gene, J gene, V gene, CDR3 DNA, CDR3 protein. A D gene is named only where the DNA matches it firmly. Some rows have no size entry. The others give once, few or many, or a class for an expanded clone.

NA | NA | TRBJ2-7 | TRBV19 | TGTGCCAGTAGTATAGTTCCCGGGGGAGGCGAGCAGTACTTC | CASSIVPGGGEQYF
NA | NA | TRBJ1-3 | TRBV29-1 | TGCAGCGTTGAAGACGGTAGCTCTGGAAACACCATATATTTT | CSVEDGSSGNTIYF
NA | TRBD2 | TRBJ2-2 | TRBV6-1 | TGTGCCAGCAGCGGACTAGCGGGGGTTGGAACCGGGGAGCTGTTTTTT | CASSGLAGVGTGELFF
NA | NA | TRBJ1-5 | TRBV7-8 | TGTGCCAGCAGCTTATCAGGGGTTTATAGCAATCAGCCCCAGCATTTT | CASSLSGVYSNQPQHF
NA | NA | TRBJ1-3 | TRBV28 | TGTGCCAGCAGTTTAAGGTTGTCTGGAAACACCATATATTTT | CASSLRLSGNTIYF
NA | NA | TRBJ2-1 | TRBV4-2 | TGTGCCAGCAGCCAAGATGCACAGGCGGTCTATGAGCAGTTCTTC | CASSQDAQAVYEQFF
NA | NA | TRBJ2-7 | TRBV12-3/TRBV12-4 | TGTGCCAGCAGTTTTTTGTCAGGTGCCTACGAGCAGTACTTC | CASSFLSGAYEQYF
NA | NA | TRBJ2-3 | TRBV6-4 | TGTGCCAGCAGTGGGGGGGGCGACACAGATACGCAGTATTTT | CASSGGGDTDTQYF
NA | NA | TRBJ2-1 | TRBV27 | TGTGCCAGCAGTCCCTTGACGATAAGGGATGAGCAGTTCTTC | CASSPLTIRDEQFF
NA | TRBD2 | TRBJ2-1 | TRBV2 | TGTGCCAGCAGTGAGTCTAGCGGGGGGGCGTCTTTTATTCATGAGCAGTTCTTC | CASSESSGGASFIHEQFF
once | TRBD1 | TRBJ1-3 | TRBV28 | TGTGCCAGCAGATGGACAGGGGGGACTGGAAACACCATATATTTT | CASRWTGGTGNTIYF
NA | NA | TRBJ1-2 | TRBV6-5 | TGTGCCAGCAGGACGCGTAACTATGGCTACACCTTC | CASRTRNYGYTF
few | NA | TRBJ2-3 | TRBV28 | TGTGCCACCTCCCCTGGGAACACAGATACGCAGTATTTT | CATSPGNTDTQYF
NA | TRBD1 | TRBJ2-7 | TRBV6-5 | TGTGCCAGCATTTACCGGGACAGGGGTAGCGAGCAGTACTTC | CASIYRDRGSEQYF
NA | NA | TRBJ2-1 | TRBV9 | TGTGCCAGCAGCCACTCCCCTTCCGGCGGGGACTACAATGAGCAGTTCTTC | CASSHSPSGGDYNEQFF
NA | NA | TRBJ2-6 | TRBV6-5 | TGTGCCAGCAGTTACGCGTCTGTAGGCTCTGGGGCCAACGTCCTGACTTTC | CASSYASVGSGANVLTF
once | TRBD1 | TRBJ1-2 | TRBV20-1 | TGCAGACCAGCTACACCTAGGACAGGGGATGACTATGGCTACACCTTC | CRPATPRTGDDYGYTF
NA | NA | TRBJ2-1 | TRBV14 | TGTGCCAGCAGCCAAGATTGGGGAACCTACAATGAGCAGTTCTTC | CASSQDWGTYNEQFF
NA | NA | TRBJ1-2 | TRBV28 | TGTGCCAGCAATGTAGACAGATATGGCTACACCTTC | CASNVDRYGYTF
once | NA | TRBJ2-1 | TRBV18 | TGTGCCAGCTCACCCCCTGTGAGTGAGCAGTTCTTC | CASSPPVSEQFF
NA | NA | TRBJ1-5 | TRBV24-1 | TGTGCCACCAGTTCGGCCAGGTCCCGACAGCCCCAGCATTTT | CATSSARSRQPQHF
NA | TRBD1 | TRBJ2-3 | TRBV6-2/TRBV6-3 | TGTGCCAGCAGTTACAAGGACAGGGGCTCAGATACGCAGTATTTT | CASSYKDRGSDTQYF
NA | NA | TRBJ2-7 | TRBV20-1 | TGCAGTGCGGGCAGCAGGGCCTCCTACGAGCAGTACTTC | CSAGSRASYEQYF
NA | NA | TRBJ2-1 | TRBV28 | TGTGCCAGCAGTTTATGGGGGGCCAATAATGAGCAGTTCTTC | CASSLWGANNEQFF
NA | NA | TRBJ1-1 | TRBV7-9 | TGTGCCAGCAGTTCCCGGGACTACTTGAACACTGAAGCTTTCTTT | CASSSRDYLNTEAFF
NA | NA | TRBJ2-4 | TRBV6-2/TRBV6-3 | TGTGCCAGCAGTTACGGCCTCCAAGTAGCCGGAGAGATTCAGTACTTC | CASSYGLQVAGEIQYF
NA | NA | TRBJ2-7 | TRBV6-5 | TGTGCCAGCAGTTATAGCGTAGGGGGGCTCTACGAGCAGTACTTC | CASSYSVGGLYEQYF
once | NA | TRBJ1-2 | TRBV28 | TGTGCCAGCAGTTTCCGGGGGGCTTGGGGCTACACCTTC | CASSFRGAWGYTF
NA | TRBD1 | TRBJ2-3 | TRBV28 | TGTGCCAGCAGTTTGGGGGACAGGGGGCCGGATACGCAGTATTTT | CASSLGDRGPDTQYF
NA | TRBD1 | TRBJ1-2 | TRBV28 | TGTGCCAGCAGTCCACCCACAGGGGGCGCGGATGGCTACACCTTC | CASSPPTGGADGYTF
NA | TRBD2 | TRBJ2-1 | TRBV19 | TGTGCCAGTAGTAGCCCCGGGACTAGCGGGGGGCCGGGGGAGCAGTTCTTC | CASSSPGTSGGPGEQFF
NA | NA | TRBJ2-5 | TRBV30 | TGTGCCTGGAGTGTAAAAGAGACCCAGTACTTC | CAWSVKETQYF
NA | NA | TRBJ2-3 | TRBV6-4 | TGTGCCAGCAGTGACTCCGCGGGTAGCACAGATACGCAGTATTTT | CASSDSAGSTDTQYF
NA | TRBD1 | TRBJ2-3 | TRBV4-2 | TGTGCCAGCAGCCAAGTCTACGGGACAGGGGAAGGGGCTACGCAGTATTTT | CASSQVYGTGEGATQYF
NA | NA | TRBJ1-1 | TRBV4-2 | TGTGCCAGCAGCCAATTGGTCTTGGGGGGAGCTTTCTTT | CASSQLVLGGAFF
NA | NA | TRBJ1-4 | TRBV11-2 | TGTGCCAGCAGCGTCGACGAGGGAAAACTGTTTTTT | CASSVDEGKLFF
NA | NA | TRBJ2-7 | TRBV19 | TGTGCCAGTAGTATAGTGAGTGGAAGCGTCTACGAGCAGTACTTC | CASSIVSGSVYEQYF
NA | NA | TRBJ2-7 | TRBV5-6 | TGTGCCAGCAGCTTCTCGACCTACGAGCAGTACTTC | CASSFSTYEQYF
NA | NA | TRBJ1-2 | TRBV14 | TGTGCCAGCAGCCCGGAAGACCGCTATGGCTACACCTTC | CASSPEDRYGYTF
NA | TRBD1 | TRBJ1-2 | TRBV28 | TGTGCCAGCAGTCGCGACAGGGGGCTTGGCTACACCTTC | CASSRDRGLGYTF
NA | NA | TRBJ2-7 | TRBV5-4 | TGTGCCAGCAGCGGGGCCTACGAGCAGTACTTC | CASSGAYEQYF
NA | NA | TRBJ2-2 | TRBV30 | TGTGCCTGGACCCACACCGGGGAGCTGTTTTTT | CAWTHTGELFF
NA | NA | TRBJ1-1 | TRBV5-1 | TGCGCCAGCAGCCTGGACAGAAACAGAGCGACTGAAGCTTTCTTT | CASSLDRNRATEAFF
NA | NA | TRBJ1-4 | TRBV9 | TGTGCCAGCAGCACTTCAGGGGCGGGGAATGAAAAACTGTTTTTT | CASSTSGAGNEKLFF
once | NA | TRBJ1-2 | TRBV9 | TGTGCCAGCAGCCCCCGAGGAGAGGGGACGAATTATAACTATGGCTACACCTTC | CASSPRGEGTNYNYGYTF
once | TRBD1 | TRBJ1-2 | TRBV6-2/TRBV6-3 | TGTGCCAGCCGACAGGGGACCAACTATGGCTACACCTTC | CASRQGTNYGYTF
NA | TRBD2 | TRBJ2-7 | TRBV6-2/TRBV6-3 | TGTGCCAGCAGGAGGACTAGCGGAGTCTACGAGCAGTACTTC | CASRRTSGVYEQYF
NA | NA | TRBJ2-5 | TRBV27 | TGTGCCAGCAGAGTCGGCCCGGGGTACCAAGAGACCCAGTACTTC | CASRVGPGYQETQYF
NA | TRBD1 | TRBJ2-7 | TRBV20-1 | TGCAGTGCCCACAGGGGGCGCGGTAGAGAGCAGTACTTC | CSAHRGRGREQYF
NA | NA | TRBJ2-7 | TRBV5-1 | TGCGCCAGCAGCTACAGACCGAGGGACAACTCCTACGAGCAGTACTTC | CASSYRPRDNSYEQYF
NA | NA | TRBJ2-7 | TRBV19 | TGTGCCAGTAGTATGGTCGCGGGGAACGAGCAGTACTTC | CASSMVAGNEQYF
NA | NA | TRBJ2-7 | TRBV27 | TGTGCCAGCAGCCTTAGCGCGGCTGCCTACGAGCAGTACTTC | CASSLSAAAYEQYF
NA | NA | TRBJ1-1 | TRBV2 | TGTGCCAGCACAGGCTACACTGAAGCTTTCTTT | CASTGYTEAFF